These 18 T cell receptor beta chains came from one sample sequenced in a study of blood T cell repertoires in COVID-19. Clones were sequenced by immunoSEQ multiplex PCR, and TCRdb holds only the in-frame ones, with some missing. In the table there are hundreds of thousands of clones, 88% of which are singletons. Input material: PBMCs or T cells enriched from blood (not recorded which). Source of these receptors: a woman aged 60 to 75 in a cohort exposed to, infected with or recovered from COVID-19 (not recorded which).

The chain employs TRBV6-6 and TRBJ2-7; 10 bases are shared with TRBD1. From germline, CDR1 is MNHNY and CDR2 SVGAGI (reference sequence). Trimming removed 6 bases from V and 3 bases from J; junction bases left unmatched: 11. This CDR3 comprises 16 residues. Here the CDR3 DNA reads TGTGCCAGCAGCCGCCCGCGTGGACAGGGGGTCTACGAGCAGTACTTC. It yields the protein CASSRPRGQGVYEQYF.

The rearrangement uses TRBV28 and TRBJ1-2; no clear D gene. Trimming took 8 bases from V and 4 from J, leaving 5 bases between them. CDR3 size: 10 residues. Germline assignment: CDR1 MDHEN and CDR2 SYDVKM. The CDR3 spells CASYSYGYTF. As DNA, the CDR3 is TGTGCCAGCTATTCCTATGGCTACACCTTC.

The rearrangement links TRBV6-5 to TRBJ1-1; D uncertain. The CDR3 runs 11 residues. The V gene's germline CDR1 is MNHEY and CDR2 SVGAGI. The V and J ends lost 5 bases and 3 bases respectively, with 4 bases between them. Written as DNA, the CDR3 is TGTGCCAGCAGTCAGTACACTGAAGCTTTCTTT. Protein sequence: CASSQYTEAFF.

The count of this clone is one. The chain combines TRBV7-2 with TRBJ2-5, with TRBD1 identical over 7 bases. This CDR3 has 14 amino acids. With 2 bases clipped from V and 5 bases from J, the junction kept 5 bases outside the gene matches. Germline CDR1 is SGHTA and CDR2 is FQGNSA. The CDR3 reads CASSLRGLGETQYF. Written as DNA, the CDR3 is TGTGCCAGCAGCTTAAGGGGGCTAGGGGAGACCCAGTACTTC.

In its sample, this clone was seen a few times. This sequence joins TRBV9 and TRBJ1-6; D uncertain. Looked up from germline, CDR1 is SGDLS and CDR2 is YYNGEE. The CDR3 spans 13 residues. Trimming stripped 3 bases from V and 15 bases from J, with 16 bases between. The CDR3 spells CASSERPRGYLHF. CDR3 in DNA: TGTGCCAGCAGCGAGCGACCGCGGGGTTACCTCCACTTT.

This clone was found once. The V call is TRBV7-2, the J call TRBJ2-3, with 7 bases identical to TRBD1. The germline CDR1 and CDR2 sequences are SGHTA and FQGNSA. V lost 5 bases, J lost 1 base, and 9 bases stayed unmatched. There are 16 residues in the CDR3. The CDR3 region has the DNA TGTGCCAGCAGCCCCCGATCGGGACAGCGCACAGATACGCAGTATTTT. Encoded protein: CASSPRSGQRTDTQYF.

The chain joins TRBV7-8 to TRBJ1-5; D is unresolved. From germline, CDR1 is SGHVS and CDR2 FQNEAQ. This CDR3 is built from 12 residues. Trimming left V 5 bases short and J 9 bases short, with 11 bases between. CDR3 bases: TGTGCCAGCAGCCCACCCGACATGCCCCAGCATTTT. This sequence encodes CASSPPDMPQHF.

V is TRBV7-8 and J is TRBJ2-1, with TRBD2 matching over 8 bases. The CDR3 length is 16 residues. V lost 5 bases and J lost 2; bases outside the gene matches: 8. Germline-derived CDR1 and CDR2 are SGHVS and FQNEAQ. CDR3 residues: CASSQRAGDAYNEQFF. The CDR3 nucleotides read TGTGCCAGCAGCCAAAGAGCGGGGGACGCCTACAATGAGCAGTTCTTC.

The chain links TRBV5-1 to TRBJ1-2, with D perhaps matching TRBD1 (5 bases). This CDR3 has 13 amino acids. CDR1 SGHRS and CDR2 YFSETQ come from the germline V gene. V lost 3 bases to trimming and J lost 13 bases, with 19 bases between them. Written as DNA, the CDR3 is TGCGCCAGCAGCTCGGGGGGTACTAGCCCCTGCACCTTC. This codes for CASSSGGTSPCTF.

CDR3 DNA sequence: TGTGCCAGCAGCGACTATGAAGCTTTCTTT. It codes for CASSDYEAFF. This chain links TRBV2 with TRBJ1-1; D unresolved. The germline V and J ends were trimmed by 6 bases and 7 bases, with 6 bases remaining between them. The CDR3 has 10 amino acids. Germline V gene sequence: CDR1 SNHLY, CDR2 FYNNEI.

The chain has TRBV5-1 and TRBJ1-3; the match to TRBD1 covers 8 bases. The ends lost 8 bases at V and 4 bases at J; junction bases unmatched: 14. The CDR3 length is 16 residues. Germline-derived CDR1 and CDR2 are SGHRS and YFSETQ. Written as DNA, the CDR3 is TGCGCCAGTCGGGGTTCAGGGGGCGCCCGAGGAAACACCATATATTTT. It codes for CASRGSGGARGNTIYF.

This chain uses TRBV11-2 with TRBJ2-3; TRBD2 matches at 12 bases. Germline trimming cut 0 bases from V and 1 base from J; bases unmatched to any gene: 5. The germline V gene has CDR1 SGHAT and CDR2 FQNNGV. The CDR3 has 18 residues. This CDR3 reads CASSLDLAGGPGTDTQYF. CDR3 nucleotide sequence: TGTGCCAGCAGCTTAGACCTAGCGGGAGGGCCCGGCACAGATACGCAGTATTTT.

This chain joins TRBV19 and TRBJ1-6, with D maybe TRBD1 (5 bases). Germline values: CDR1 LNHDA, CDR2 SQIVND (reference sequence). Trimming removed 6 bases at V and 7 bases at J, with 10 bases between. This CDR3 is 13 amino acids long. DNA for the CDR3: TGTGCCAGTAGCCAAGACAGAAATTCACCCCTCCACTTT. It yields the protein CASSQDRNSPLHF.

The CDR3 loop is CASSMGQGNTEAFF. For the CDR3, the DNA is TGTGCCAGCAGCATGGGACAGGGCAACACTGAAGCTTTCTTT. The chain links TRBV7-2 to TRBJ1-1; TRBD1 agrees at 9 bases. The germline CDR1 and CDR2 sequences are SGHTA and FQGNSA. The CDR3 spans 14 residues. The trim removed 5 bases at V and 2 bases at J, leaving 3 bases unmatched.

This sequence joins TRBV4-3 and TRBJ2-2, with 9 bases fitting TRBD2. The germline gives CDR1 LGHNA, CDR2 YSLEER. This CDR3 region has 16 residues. The V and J ends lost 5 bases and 5 bases, in that order; junction bases with no gene match: 9. The CDR3 protein is CASSSSGTSSTGELFF. The CDR3 DNA reads as TGCGCCAGCAGCTCAAGCGGGACTAGCAGTACCGGGGAGCTGTTTTTT.

The chain couples TRBV7-9 to TRBJ2-3; 8 bases match TRBD2. The V gene's germline CDR1 is SEHNR and CDR2 FQNEAQ (reference sequence). J lost 10 bases, V lost 6 bases, and 15 bases had no gene match. The CDR3 extends over 15 amino acids. In DNA, the CDR3 is TGTGCCAGCAGTTCCAGCGGGAGTCAAGGCAAGGCGCAGTATTTT. It codes for CASSSSGSQGKAQYF.

V usage is TRBV3-1 (or the pseudogene TRBV3-2) and J usage is TRBJ2-6, with 12 bases aligning to TRBD2. This CDR3 is 18 amino acids long. CDR1 and CDR2 from the germline V gene are LGHDT and YNNKEL (reference sequence). J lost 0 bases, V lost 4 bases, and 4 bases had no gene match. The CDR3 sequence is CASSLPTSGSSGANVLTF. The DNA of the CDR3 is TGTGCCAGCAGCCTCCCGACTAGCGGGAGCTCTGGGGCCAACGTCCTGACTTTC.

The chain recombines TRBV5-8 with TRBJ2-6; TRBD2 is a possible D gene (5 bases). CDR3 length: 17 residues. V shed 3 bases and J shed 0 bases, with 13 bases lying between them. Germline V gene sequence: CDR1 SGHTS, CDR2 YDEGEE. This CDR3 is CASSWRQRISGANVLTF. In nucleotides, the CDR3 is TGTGCCAGCAGCTGGAGGCAGCGGATCTCTGGGGCCAACGTCCTGACTTTC.